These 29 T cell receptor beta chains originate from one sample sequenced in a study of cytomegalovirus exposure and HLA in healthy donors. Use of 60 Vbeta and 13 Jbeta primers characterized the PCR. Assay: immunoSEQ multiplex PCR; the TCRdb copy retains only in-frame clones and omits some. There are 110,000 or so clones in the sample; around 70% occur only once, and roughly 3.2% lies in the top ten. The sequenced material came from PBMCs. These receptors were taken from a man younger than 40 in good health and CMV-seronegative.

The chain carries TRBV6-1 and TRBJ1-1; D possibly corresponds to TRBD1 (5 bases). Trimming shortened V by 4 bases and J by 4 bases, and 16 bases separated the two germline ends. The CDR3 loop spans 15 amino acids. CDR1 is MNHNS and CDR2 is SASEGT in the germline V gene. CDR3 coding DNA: TGTGCCAGCAGTGGAGATAGGGGAGGTAGCACTGAAGCTTTCTTT. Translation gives CASSGDRGGSTEAFF.

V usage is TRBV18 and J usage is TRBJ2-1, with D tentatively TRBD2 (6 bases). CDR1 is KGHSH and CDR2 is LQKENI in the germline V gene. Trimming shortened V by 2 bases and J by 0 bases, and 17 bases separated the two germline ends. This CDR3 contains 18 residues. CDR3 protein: CASSPSLASVSSYNEQFF. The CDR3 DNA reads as TGTGCCAGCTCACCATCATTGGCTAGCGTGAGCTCCTACAATGAGCAGTTCTTC.

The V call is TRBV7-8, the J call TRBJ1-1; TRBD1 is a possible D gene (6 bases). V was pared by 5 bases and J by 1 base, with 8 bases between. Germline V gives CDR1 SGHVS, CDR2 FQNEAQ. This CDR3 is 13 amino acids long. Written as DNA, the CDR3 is TGTGCCAGCAGCGAACAGGGGAACACTGAAGCTTTCTTT. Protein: CASSEQGNTEAFF.

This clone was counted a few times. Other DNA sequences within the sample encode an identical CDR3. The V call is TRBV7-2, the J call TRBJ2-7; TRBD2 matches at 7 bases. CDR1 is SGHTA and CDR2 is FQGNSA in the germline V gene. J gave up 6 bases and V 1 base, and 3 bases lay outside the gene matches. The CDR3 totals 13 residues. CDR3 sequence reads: CASSLDPGGEQYF. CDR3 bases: TGTGCCAGCAGCTTAGACCCGGGGGGCGAGCAGTACTTC.

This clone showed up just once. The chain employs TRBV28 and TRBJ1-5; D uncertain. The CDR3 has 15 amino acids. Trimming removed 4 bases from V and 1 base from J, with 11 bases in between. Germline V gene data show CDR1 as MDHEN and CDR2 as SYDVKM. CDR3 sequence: CASSSRTGSNQPQHF. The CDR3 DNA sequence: TGTGCCAGCAGTTCCCGGACGGGGAGCAATCAGCCCCAGCATTTT.

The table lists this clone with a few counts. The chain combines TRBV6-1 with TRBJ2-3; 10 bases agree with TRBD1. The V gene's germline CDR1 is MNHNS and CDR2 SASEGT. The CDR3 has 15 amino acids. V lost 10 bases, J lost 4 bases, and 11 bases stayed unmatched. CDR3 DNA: TGTGCCACGACCCCCGGGACAGGGGTGGCAGATACGCAGTATTTT. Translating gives CATTPGTGVADTQYF.

The CDR3 sequence is CASSLPVGGNGYTF. The CDR3 nucleotides read TGTGCCAGCAGCTTACCTGTGGGGGGTAATGGCTACACCTTC. The chain employs TRBV5-4 and TRBJ1-2; weak D call: TRBD1 (5 bases). The V end was cut by 2 bases, the J end by 6 bases, with 14 bases between. The V gene's germline CDR1 is SGHNT and CDR2 YYREEE (reference sequence). The CDR3 is 14 amino acids. The full variable domain, in which reference TRBV5-4 and TRBJ1-2 provide the parts outside the CDR3, is ETGVTQSPTHLIKTRGQQVTLRCSSQSGHNTVSWYQQALGQGPQFIFQYYREEENGRGNFPPRFSGLQFPNYSSELNVNALELDDSALYLCASSLPVGGNGYTFGSGTRLTVV.

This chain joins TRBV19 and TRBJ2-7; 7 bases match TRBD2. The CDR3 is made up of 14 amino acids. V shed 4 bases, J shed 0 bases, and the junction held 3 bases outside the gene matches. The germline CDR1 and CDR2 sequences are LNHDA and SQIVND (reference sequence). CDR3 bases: TGTGCCAGTAGTAAGGGACTAAACTCCTACGAGCAGTACTTC. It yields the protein CASSKGLNSYEQYF.

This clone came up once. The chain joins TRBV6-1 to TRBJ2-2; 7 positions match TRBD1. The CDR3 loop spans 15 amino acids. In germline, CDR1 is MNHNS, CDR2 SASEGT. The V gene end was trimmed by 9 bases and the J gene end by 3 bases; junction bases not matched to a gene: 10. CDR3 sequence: CASRDWDSYTGELFF. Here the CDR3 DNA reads TGTGCCAGTCGTGATTGGGACAGCTACACCGGGGAGCTGTTTTTT.

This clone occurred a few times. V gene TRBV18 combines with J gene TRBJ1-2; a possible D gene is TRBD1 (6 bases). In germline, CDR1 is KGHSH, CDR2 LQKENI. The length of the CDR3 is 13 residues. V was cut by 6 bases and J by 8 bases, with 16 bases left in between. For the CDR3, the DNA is TGTGCCAGCTCGCTTACCCAGGGGTCAGGCTACACCTTC. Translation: CASSLTQGSGYTF.

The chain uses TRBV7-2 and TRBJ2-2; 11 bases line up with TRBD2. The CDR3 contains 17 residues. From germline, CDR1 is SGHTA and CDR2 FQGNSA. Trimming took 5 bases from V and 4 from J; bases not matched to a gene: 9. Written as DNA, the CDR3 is TGTGCCAGCAGCCTCAGGACTAGCGGGTTTCGCACCGGGGAGCTGTTTTTT. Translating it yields CASSLRTSGFRTGELFF.

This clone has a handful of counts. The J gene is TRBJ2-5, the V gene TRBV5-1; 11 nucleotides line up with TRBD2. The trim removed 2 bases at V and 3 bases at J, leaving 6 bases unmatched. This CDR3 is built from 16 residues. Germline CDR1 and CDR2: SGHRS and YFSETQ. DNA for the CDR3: TGCGCCAGCAGCTTCGCCGGGACTAGCGGAGAAGAGACCCAGTACTTC. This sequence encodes CASSFAGTSGEETQYF.

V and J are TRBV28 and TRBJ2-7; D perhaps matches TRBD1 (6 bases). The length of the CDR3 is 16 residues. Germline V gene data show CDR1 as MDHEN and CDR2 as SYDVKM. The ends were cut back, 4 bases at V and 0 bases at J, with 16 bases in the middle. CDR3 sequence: CASSYSQGQSSYEQYF. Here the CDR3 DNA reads TGTGCCAGCAGTTACTCCCAGGGGCAAAGCTCCTACGAGCAGTACTTC.

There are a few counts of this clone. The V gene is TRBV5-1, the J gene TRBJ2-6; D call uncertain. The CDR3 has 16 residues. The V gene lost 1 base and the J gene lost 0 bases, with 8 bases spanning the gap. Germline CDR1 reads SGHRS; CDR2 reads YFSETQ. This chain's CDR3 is CASSLSRSSGANVLTF. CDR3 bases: TGCGCCAGCAGCTTGAGCCGAAGCTCTGGGGCCAACGTCCTGACTTTC. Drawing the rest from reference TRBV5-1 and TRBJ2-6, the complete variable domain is KAGVTQTPRYLIKTRGQQVTLSCSPISGHRSVSWYQQTPGQGLQFLFEYFSETQRNKGNFPGRFSGRQFSNSRSEMNVSTLELGDSALYLCASSLSRSSGANVLTFGAGSRLTVL.

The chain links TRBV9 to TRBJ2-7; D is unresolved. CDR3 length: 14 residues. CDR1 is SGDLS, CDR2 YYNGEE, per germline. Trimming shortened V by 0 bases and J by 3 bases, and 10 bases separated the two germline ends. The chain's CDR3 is CASSVDVDIYEQYF. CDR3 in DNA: TGTGCCAGCAGCGTAGACGTAGATATCTACGAGCAGTACTTC.

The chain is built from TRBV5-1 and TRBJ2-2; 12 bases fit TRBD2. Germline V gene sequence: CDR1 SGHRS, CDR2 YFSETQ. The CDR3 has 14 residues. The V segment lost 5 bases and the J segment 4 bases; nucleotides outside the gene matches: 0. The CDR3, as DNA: TGCGCCAGCAGGGGACTAGCGGGCACCGGGGAGCTGTTTTTT. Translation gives CASRGLAGTGELFF.

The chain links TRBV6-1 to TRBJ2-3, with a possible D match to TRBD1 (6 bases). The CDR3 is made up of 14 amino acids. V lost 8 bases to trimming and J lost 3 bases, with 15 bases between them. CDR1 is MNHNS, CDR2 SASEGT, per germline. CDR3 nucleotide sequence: TGTGCCAGCCGGGTGGGGGCGAGGACAGATACGCAGTATTTT. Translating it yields CASRVGARTDTQYF.

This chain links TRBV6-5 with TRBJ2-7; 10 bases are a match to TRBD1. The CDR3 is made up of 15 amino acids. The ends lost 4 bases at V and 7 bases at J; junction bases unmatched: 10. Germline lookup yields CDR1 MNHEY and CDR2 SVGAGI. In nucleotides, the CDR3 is TGTGCCAGCAGTTCCCCGGGACAGGGGTACCGAGAGCAGTACTTC. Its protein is CASSSPGQGYREQYF.

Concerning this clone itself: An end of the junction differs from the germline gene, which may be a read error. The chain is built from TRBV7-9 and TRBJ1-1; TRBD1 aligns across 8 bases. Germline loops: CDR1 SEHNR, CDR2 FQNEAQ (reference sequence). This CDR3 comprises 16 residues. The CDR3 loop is CSSSSRTGKGGTEAFF. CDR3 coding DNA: TGTTCCAGCAGCTCCCGGACAGGGAAGGGTGGGACTGAAGCTTTCTTT. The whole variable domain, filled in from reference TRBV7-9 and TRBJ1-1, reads DTGVSQNPRHKITKRGQNVTFRCDPISEHNRLYWYRQTLGQGPEFLTYFQNEAQLEKSRLLSDRFSAERPKGSFSTLEIQRTEQGDSAMYLCSSSSRTGKGGTEAFFGQGTRLTVV.

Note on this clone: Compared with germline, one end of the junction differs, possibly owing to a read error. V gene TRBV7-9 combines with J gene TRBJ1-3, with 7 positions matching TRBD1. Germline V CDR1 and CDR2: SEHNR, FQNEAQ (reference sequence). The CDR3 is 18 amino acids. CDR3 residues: CSSSQLPKSGGSGNTIYF. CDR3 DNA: TGTTCCAGCAGCCAACTCCCGAAGTCAGGGGGCTCTGGAAACACCATATATTTT.

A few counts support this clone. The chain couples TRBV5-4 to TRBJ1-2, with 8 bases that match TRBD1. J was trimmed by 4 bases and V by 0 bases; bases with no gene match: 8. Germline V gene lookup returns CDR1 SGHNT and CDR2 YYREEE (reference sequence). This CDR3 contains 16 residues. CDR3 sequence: CASSLVGAGGGYGYTF. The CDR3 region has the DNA TGTGCCAGCAGCTTGGTAGGGGCAGGGGGCGGCTATGGCTACACCTTC. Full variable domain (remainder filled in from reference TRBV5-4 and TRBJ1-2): ETGVTQSPTHLIKTRGQQVTLRCSSQSGHNTVSWYQQALGQGPQFIFQYYREEENGRGNFPPRFSGLQFPNYSSELNVNALELDDSALYLCASSLVGAGGGYGYTFGSGTRLTVV.

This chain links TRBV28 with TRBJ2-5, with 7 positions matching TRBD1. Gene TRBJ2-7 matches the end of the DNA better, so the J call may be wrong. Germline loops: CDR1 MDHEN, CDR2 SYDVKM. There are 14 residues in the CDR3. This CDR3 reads CASSLRQGPYEQYF. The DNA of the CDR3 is TGTGCCAGCAGTTTGAGACAGGGCCCCTACGAGCAGTACTTC.

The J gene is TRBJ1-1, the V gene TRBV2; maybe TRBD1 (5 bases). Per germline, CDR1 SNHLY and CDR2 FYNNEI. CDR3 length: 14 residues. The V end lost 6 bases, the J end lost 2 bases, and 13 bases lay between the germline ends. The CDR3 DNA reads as TGTGCCAGCAGAACGGTCGACAGAAACACTGAAGCTTTCTTT. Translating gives CASRTVDRNTEAFF.

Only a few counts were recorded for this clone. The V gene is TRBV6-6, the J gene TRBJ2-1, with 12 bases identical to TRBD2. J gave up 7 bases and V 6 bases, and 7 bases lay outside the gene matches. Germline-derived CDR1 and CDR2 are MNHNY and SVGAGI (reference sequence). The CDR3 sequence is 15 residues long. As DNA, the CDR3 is TGTGCCAGCAGACCTAGCGGGAGGGCCGTGAATGAGCAGTTCTTC. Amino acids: CASRPSGRAVNEQFF.

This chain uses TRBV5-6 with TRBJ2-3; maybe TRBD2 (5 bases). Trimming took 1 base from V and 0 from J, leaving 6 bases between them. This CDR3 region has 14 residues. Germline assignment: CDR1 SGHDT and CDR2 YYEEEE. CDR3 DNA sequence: TGTGCCAGCAGCTTGAGCGGCAGCACAGATACGCAGTATTTT. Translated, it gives CASSLSGSTDTQYF.

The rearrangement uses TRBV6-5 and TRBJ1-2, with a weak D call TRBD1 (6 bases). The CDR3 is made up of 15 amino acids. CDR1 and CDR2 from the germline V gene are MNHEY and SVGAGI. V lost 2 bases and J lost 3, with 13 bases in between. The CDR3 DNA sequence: TGTGCCAGCAGTTACACACCCAGGGGTTACTATGGCTACACCTTC. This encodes CASSYTPRGYYGYTF.

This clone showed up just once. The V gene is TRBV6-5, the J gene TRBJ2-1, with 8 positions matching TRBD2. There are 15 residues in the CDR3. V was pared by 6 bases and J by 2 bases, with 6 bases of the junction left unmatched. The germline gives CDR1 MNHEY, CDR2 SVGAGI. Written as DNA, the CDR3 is TGTGCCAGCAGCCTCGGACTAGCTGCCTACAATGAGCAGTTCTTC. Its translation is CASSLGLAAYNEQFF.

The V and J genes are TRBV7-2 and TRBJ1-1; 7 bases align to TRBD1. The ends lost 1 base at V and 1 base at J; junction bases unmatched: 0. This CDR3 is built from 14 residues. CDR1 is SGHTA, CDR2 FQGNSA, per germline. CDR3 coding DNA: TGTGCCAGCAGCTTAGGACAGGGGAACACTGAAGCTTTCTTT. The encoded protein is CASSLGQGNTEAFF.

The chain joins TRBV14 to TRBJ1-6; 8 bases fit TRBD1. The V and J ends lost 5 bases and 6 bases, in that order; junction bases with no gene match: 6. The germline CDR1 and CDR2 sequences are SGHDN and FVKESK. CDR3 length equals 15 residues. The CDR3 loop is CASSSRQGTNSPLHF. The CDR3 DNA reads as TGTGCCAGCAGCTCGCGACAGGGGACTAATTCACCCCTCCACTTT.